This is a list of T cell receptor beta chains from one sample in a study of cytomegalovirus exposure and HLA in healthy donors. Data came from immunoSEQ multiplex PCR; TCRdb stores just in-frame clones and leaves some out. The table has roughly 97,000 clones, about 80% seen once. Input material: PBMCs. All receptors come from a man aged 55 to 69 in good health and CMV-seropositive. The conserved cysteine and the conserved F or W are not part of the CDR3 here.

CDR3	V
AWGRTGGQY	TRBV30
ASSSGTVSSYEQY	TRBV7-9
ASSQTQGLQPQH	TRBV5-5
SAWEGMAEAF	TRBV29-1
ASSRKTGGRREKLF	TRBV13
ASSLARGDTQY	TRBV7-2
ASSFTGDYGYT	TRBV5-5
ASSFGQAVGDTQY	TRBV5-1
ASSLGAGIFYEQY	TRBV27
ASSFTTGGTEAF	TRBV7-2
ASSLRGTRTEAF	TRBV6-1
ASSDDEIGTSGWEGDTQY	TRBV6-4
ASASTGGRNNEQF	TRBV12-5
ASRRQVTTNTEAF	TRBV7-9
ASQGQLNTEAF	TRBV19
ASSFRDRVNSPLH	TRBV5-8
ASRLDRAYEQY	TRBV7-9
ASRRGIDEKLF	TRBV6-1
ASSSGLAGGRSSYEQY	TRBV5-1
ASSQDPGSGYT	TRBV4-1
ASSPDRAAKNIQY	TRBV7-7
ASTTGDSYNSPLH	TRBV2
ASRGQINSPLH	TRBV19
ASSPFGTGRGYT	TRBV19